The clone carrying this TCR beta chain was found a few times. Its antigen is unknown. Trimming at V came to 0 bases and at J to 2 bases, leaving 4 bases not matched to a gene. Germline V CDR1 and CDR2: LGHDT, YNNKEL (reference sequence). The CDR3 has 15 amino acids. This record comes from a study of identical twins. TCRdb reprocessed the 5' RACE reads via MiXCR and lists one record per CDR3 protein. Here the sample spans about 450,000 distinct CDR3 sequences, 18% being singletons. Findings of the study overall: Within beta out-of-frame sequences, the excess sharing observed between twins was weaker. A partial confounding effect on zero-insertion analyses could come from invariant MAIT and iNKT cells.

The sequence derives from a man aged 50-59 years in good health. J is TRBJ2-7 and V is TRBV3-1; 7 positions match TRBD1. The sample was naive T cells sorted from blood. The CDR3 sequence is CASSQDRQGPYEQYF. CDR3 bases: TGTGCCAGCAGCCAAGATAGACAGGGCCCCTACGAGCAGTACTTC.